The text below deals with one T cell receptor beta chain. The sample belongs to a study of early T cells in non-severe SARS-CoV-2 infection. Trimming shortened V by 1 base and J by 2 bases, and 8 bases separated the two germline ends. This CDR3 has 14 residues. Germline lookup yields CDR1 MNHNY and CDR2 SVGAGI (reference sequence). Using its own MiXCR run on the 5' RACE reads, TCRdb lists one record per CDR3 protein. The profile shows more than 80,000 distinct CDR3 sequences, approximately 15% of them singletons. The specimen was whole blood. The receptor was isolated from an adult who was a healthcare worker with PCR-confirmed SARS-CoV-2 infection or an uninfected control (not recorded which). The gene calls are TRBV6-6 and TRBJ1-1, with D perhaps TRBD1 (5 bases). CDR3 protein: CASSYLTVNTEAFF. In nucleotides, the CDR3 is TGTGCCAGCAGTTACTTGACAGTTAACACTGAAGCTTTCTTT.